This T cell receptor (beta chain) came from a study of glioma-infiltrating T cells after dendritic cell vaccination. Overall study: Patients received three intradermal dendritic cell vaccine injections at biweekly intervals.

Assay: immunoSEQ multiplex PCR; the TCRdb copy retains only in-frame clones and omits some. The sample contains about 99,000 clones, roughly 79% of which appear only once. The CDR3 is 14 residues long. The V end was cut by 0 bases, the J end by 5 bases, with 9 bases between. Germline V lookup: CDR1 SGDLS, CDR2 YYNGEE. The chain joins TRBV9 to TRBJ1-5; D is unclear. The TCR comes from a human donor with glioblastoma. The specimen comprised blood, sampled before dendritic cell vaccination. The DNA of the CDR3 is TGTGCCAGCAGCGTAGACCGATCGGATCAGCCCCAGCATTTT. Encoded protein: CASSVDRSDQPQHF.